These T cell receptor beta chains were read from a single sample in a study of beta chain features in type 1 diabetes. Produced via immunoSEQ multiplex PCR; TCRdb's table is partial and in-frame only. There are about 150,000 clones in the sample; around 10% occur only once, and roughly 1.9% lies in the top ten. Material: central memory CD4+ T cells from blood. The receptors were gathered from a man younger than 35 in good health. CDR3s include the opening cysteine and the closing phenylalanine or tryptophan. The D gene is left open where the match is weak. Some rows have no size entry. The others give once, few or many, or a class for an expanded clone.

d_gene: NA
j_gene: TRBJ2-3
abundance: NA
v_gene: TRBV29-1
CDR3aa: CSAVGAGTDTQYF
CDR3nt: TGCAGCGCCGTTGGTGCGGGGACAGATACGCAGTATTTT

d_gene: NA
j_gene: TRBJ1-6
abundance: NA
v_gene: TRBV7-2
CDR3aa: CASSLVRAGSPLHF
CDR3nt: TGTGCCAGCAGCTTAGTGAGGGCCGGTTCACCCCTCCACTTT

d_gene: NA
j_gene: TRBJ1-5
abundance: NA
v_gene: TRBV29-1
CDR3aa: CSVEENWGQPQHF
CDR3nt: TGCAGCGTTGAAGAGAATTGGGGTCAGCCCCAGCATTTT

d_gene: NA
j_gene: TRBJ2-3
abundance: NA
v_gene: TRBV2
CDR3aa: CASSDRSRATDTQYF
CDR3nt: TGTGCCAGCAGTGATAGGTCCCGGGCCACAGATACGCAGTATTTT

d_gene: NA
j_gene: TRBJ2-3
abundance: NA
v_gene: TRBV18
CDR3aa: CASSPPEWRAGDTQYF
CDR3nt: TGTGCCAGCTCACCACCGGAATGGCGGGCCGGGGATACGCAGTATTTT

d_gene: TRBD2
j_gene: TRBJ2-3
abundance: few
v_gene: TRBV30
CDR3aa: CAWSLAGGRRTDTQYF
CDR3nt: TGTGCCTGGAGCCTAGCGGGGGGGCGTCGGACAGATACGCAGTATTTT

d_gene: NA
j_gene: TRBJ1-1
abundance: NA
v_gene: TRBV29-1
CDR3aa: CSVVRGSGNTEAFF
CDR3nt: TGCAGCGTTGTTCGTGGGTCAGGGAACACTGAAGCTTTCTTT

d_gene: NA
j_gene: TRBJ1-2
abundance: few
v_gene: TRBV25-1
CDR3aa: CASSEGGRYGYTF
CDR3nt: TGTGCCAGCAGTGAAGGGGGTCGGTATGGCTACACCTTC

d_gene: TRBD2
j_gene: TRBJ2-5
abundance: few
v_gene: TRBV28
CDR3aa: CASSPRTGSGLAGVGRETQYF
CDR3nt: TGTGCCAGCAGTCCGAGGACAGGATCTGGACTAGCGGGAGTGGGTAGAGAGACCCAGTACTTC

d_gene: TRBD1
j_gene: TRBJ2-2
abundance: NA
v_gene: TRBV15
CDR3aa: CATSRDRLTGELFF
CDR3nt: TGTGCCACCAGCAGGGACAGGCTCACCGGGGAGCTGTTTTTT

d_gene: NA
j_gene: TRBJ1-3
abundance: few
v_gene: TRBV7-8
CDR3aa: CASSSPRRGNTIYF
CDR3nt: TGTGCCAGCAGCTCTCCTCGGAGGGGAAACACCATATATTTT

d_gene: TRBD2
j_gene: TRBJ2-3
abundance: few
v_gene: TRBV29-1
CDR3aa: CSGDGGMRDTQYF
CDR3nt: TGCAGCGGTGACGGGGGGATGAGAGATACGCAGTATTTT

d_gene: TRBD1
j_gene: TRBJ2-6
abundance: once
v_gene: TRBV29-1
CDR3aa: CSVWGQGARGANVLTF
CDR3nt: TGCAGCGTGTGGGGACAGGGGGCGCGTGGGGCCAACGTCCTGACTTTC

d_gene: TRBD2
j_gene: TRBJ2-5
abundance: NA
v_gene: TRBV7-2
CDR3aa: CASSLVGTSGSMKTQYF
CDR3nt: TGTGCCAGCAGCTTAGTCGGGACTAGCGGGAGTATGAAGACCCAGTACTTC

d_gene: NA
j_gene: TRBJ2-5
abundance: NA
v_gene: TRBV5-1
CDR3aa: CASSLGGTQETQYF
CDR3nt: TGCGCCAGCAGCTTGGGCGGGACTCAAGAGACCCAGTACTTC

d_gene: NA
j_gene: TRBJ1-2
abundance: few
v_gene: TRBV7-3
CDR3aa: CASSIRHSPNYGYTF
CDR3nt: TGTGCCAGCAGCATTCGGCACAGCCCTAACTATGGCTACACCTTC

d_gene: NA
j_gene: TRBJ1-3
abundance: medium-sized
v_gene: TRBV23-1
CDR3aa: CASGWNTIYF
CDR3nt: TGCGCCAGCGGCTGGAACACCATATATTTT

d_gene: NA
j_gene: TRBJ1-1
abundance: NA
v_gene: TRBV7-2
CDR3aa: CASSGDVRNTEAFF
CDR3nt: TGTGCCAGCAGCGGCGACGTCCGGAACACTGAAGCTTTCTTT

d_gene: NA
j_gene: TRBJ2-5
abundance: NA
v_gene: TRBV9
CDR3aa: CASSVGTSQETQYF
CDR3nt: TGTGCCAGCAGCGTAGGGACAAGCCAAGAGACCCAGTACTTC

d_gene: TRBD1
j_gene: TRBJ1-5
abundance: NA
v_gene: TRBV2
CDR3aa: CASSLGQGSQPQHF
CDR3nt: TGTGCCAGCAGCTTAGGACAGGGGAGCCAGCCCCAGCATTTT

d_gene: NA
j_gene: TRBJ1-6
abundance: few
v_gene: TRBV18
CDR3aa: CASSPGLYNSPLHF
CDR3nt: TGTGCCAGCTCACCGGGACTGTATAATTCACCCCTCCACTTT

d_gene: NA
j_gene: TRBJ2-7
abundance: NA
v_gene: TRBV9
CDR3aa: CASNNGYSYEQYF
CDR3nt: TGTGCCAGCAATAACGGTTACTCCTACGAGCAGTACTTC

d_gene: NA
j_gene: TRBJ2-5
abundance: few
v_gene: TRBV19
CDR3aa: CASKEGRQPQETQYF
CDR3nt: TGTGCCAGTAAAGAAGGGAGACAACCACAAGAGACCCAGTACTTC

d_gene: TRBD2
j_gene: TRBJ2-1
abundance: few
v_gene: TRBV19
CDR3aa: CASSMSGGRSYNEQFF
CDR3nt: TGTGCCAGTAGTATGAGCGGGGGCCGATCCTACAATGAGCAGTTCTTC

d_gene: NA
j_gene: TRBJ1-2
abundance: few
v_gene: TRBV11-2
CDR3aa: CASSLAGFRGNYGYTF
CDR3nt: TGTGCCAGCAGCTTAGCAGGGTTTCGAGGAAACTATGGCTACACCTTC